Below are 6 T cell receptor beta chains sequenced from a single sample in a study of CD4 T cells in relation to SARS-CoV-2 and coronaviruses. The repertoire was sequenced with immunoSEQ multiplex PCR; TCRdb's copy has only in-frame clones and lacks some. The repertoire consists of more than 35,000 clones, with about three quarters occurring once and the leading ten covering about 2.8%. The antigens for these receptors are not known. Sequenced material: memory CD4+ T cells from PBMCs, cultured in vitro. Receptors were obtained from an adult with COVID-19.

The chain uses TRBV9 and TRBJ2-1; 14 bases agree with TRBD2. Trimming cost V 4 bases and J 9 bases; bases outside gene matches: 9. The germline gives CDR1 SGDLS, CDR2 YYNGEE. The CDR3 runs to 16 residues. The CDR3 bases are TGTGCCAGCAGCTCTCCGGGACTAGCGGGAGTCTTTGAGCAGTTCTTC. This encodes CASSSPGLAGVFEQFF.

The chain combines TRBV19 with TRBJ1-5, with D unresolved. Germline V gene sequence: CDR1 LNHDA, CDR2 SQIVND (reference sequence). The CDR3 runs 17 residues. Trimming took off 4 bases at V and 5 bases at J, with 21 bases between the two ends. CDR3 protein: CASSTQSGIRIYQPQHF. Written as DNA, the CDR3 is TGTGCCAGTAGTACACAATCGGGGATTCGGATCTATCAGCCCCAGCATTTT.

The CDR3 DNA is TGTGCCAGCAGTGATCCAAGGGGCAATCAGCCCCAGCATTTT. Its protein product is CASSDPRGNQPQHF. V gene TRBV2 combines with J gene TRBJ1-5; the D is unclear. CDR1 and CDR2 (germline): SNHLY, FYNNEI. This CDR3 spans 14 amino acids. The germline V and J ends were trimmed by 3 bases and 2 bases, with 8 bases remaining between them.

This clone turned up a few times. This chain uses TRBV6-2 or TRBV6-3 with TRBJ1-1, with D possibly matching TRBD1 (6 bases). The CDR3 loop spans 19 amino acids. Trimming stripped 0 bases from V and 0 bases from J, with 20 bases between. CDR1 and CDR2 from the germline V gene are MNHEY and SVGEGT. The CDR3 nucleotides read TGTGCCAGCAGTTACTCGGGACTGGGGGCGCGGTCCATGAACACTGAAGCTTTCTTT. Protein sequence: CASSYSGLGARSMNTEAFF.

The J gene is TRBJ2-5, the V gene TRBV30; D uncertain. The germline gives CDR1 GTSNPN, CDR2 SVGIG (reference sequence). CDR3 length: 12 amino acids. Trimming stripped 2 bases from V and 5 bases from J, with 9 bases between. CDR3 region: CAWSTSDETQYF. CDR3 nucleotides: TGTGCCTGGAGTACGAGCGATGAGACCCAGTACTTC.

V gene TRBV28 combines with J gene TRBJ1-2; TRBD1 matches 8 bases. The CDR3 contains 15 residues. CDR1 is MDHEN, CDR2 SYDVKM, per germline. J lost 2 bases, V lost 10 bases, and 12 bases had no gene match. The CDR3 protein is CATQPGQARNYGYTF. The CDR3 DNA is TGTGCCACCCAACCGGGACAGGCACGAAACTATGGCTACACCTTC.